This TCR beta chain was identified in a study of T cell changes during pregnancy in multiple sclerosis. Germline CDR1 is MDHEN and CDR2 is SYDVKM. Trimming left V 6 bases short and J 0 bases short, with 11 bases between. The CDR3 is 14 residues long. Only in-frame clones appear in the TCRdb table, and some are missing; sequencing was by immunoSEQ multiplex PCR. The data hold about 44,000 clones, with around 90% observed a single time. The material sequenced was CD4+ T cells from peripheral blood mononuclear cells, taken before pregnancy. The chain recombines TRBV28 with TRBJ1-1; the D is unclear. The clonotype comes from a female donor with multiple sclerosis, enrolled in a pregnancy study. The CDR3 loop reads CASSSATVNTEAFF. The CDR3 DNA is TGTGCCAGCAGCTCCGCTACAGTGAACACTGAAGCTTTCTTT.